The rows below give T cell receptor beta chains drawn from one sample of a study of OX40 agonist ivuxolimab in advanced cancers. Assay: immunoSEQ multiplex PCR; the TCRdb copy retains only in-frame clones and omits some. The sample shows about 50,000 clones, approximately 88% of them seen only once. The sequences come from CD4+ or CD8+ T cells sorted from blood, collected in a trial of the OX40 agonist ivuxolimab. Every receptor here comes from an adult with an advanced solid tumor such as melanoma, head and neck, liver or kidney cancer. CDR3s include the opening cysteine and the closing phenylalanine or tryptophan. The D gene is left open where the match is weak. Only part of the rows carry a size: once, few, many, or a class if the clone is expanded.

cdr3_aa cdr3_nt clone_size d_call j_call v_call
CSVEGRGYTF TGCAGCGTTGAGGGCCGTGGCTACACCTTC NA NA TRBJ1-2 TRBV29-1
CASSPNRGYGYTF TGTGCCAGCAGCCCTAACAGGGGGTATGGCTACACCTTC NA TRBD1 TRBJ1-2 TRBV6-5
CASSPPGAATNEKLFF TGTGCCAGCTCACCACCCGGGGCGGCAACTAATGAAAAACTGTTTTTT once NA TRBJ1-4 TRBV18
CASSSTPGTQSRPETQYF TGCGCCAGCAGCTCAACCCCCGGGACTCAATCCCGTCCGGAGACCCAGTACTTC NA NA TRBJ2-5 TRBV5-1
CASSSQVNEQFF TGTGCCAGCAGCTCCCAGGTGAATGAGCAGTTCTTC few NA TRBJ2-1 TRBV7-9
CAWRDLGSGNTIYF TGTGCCTGGAGAGACCTGGGTAGTGGAAACACCATATATTTT NA NA TRBJ1-3 TRBV30
CAISRQGPRTGELFF TGTGCCATCAGTCGACAGGGCCCGAGGACCGGGGAGCTGTTTTTT NA TRBD1 TRBJ2-2 TRBV10-3
CASSLAPGEQFF TGTGCCAGCAGCTTGGCCCCGGGAGAGCAGTTCTTC NA NA TRBJ2-1 TRBV5-4
CSHFGGYGDTEAFF TGCAGCCACTTCGGGGGGTATGGGGACACTGAAGCTTTCTTT NA NA TRBJ1-1 TRBV29-1
CASSRELAETQYF TGTGCCAGCAGCCGAGAGTTAGCGGAGACCCAGTACTTC NA NA TRBJ2-5 TRBV6-5
CASSLEAGGRGGELFF TGTGCCAGCAGCTTAGAAGCGGGAGGCCGTGGCGGGGAGCTGTTTTTT NA TRBD2 TRBJ2-2 TRBV11-2
CAWSEGGSEQYF TGTGCCTGGAGTGAAGGGGGCTCCGAGCAGTACTTC NA TRBD1 TRBJ2-7 TRBV30
CASSRTFANTEAFF TGTGCCAGCAGCCGGACATTCGCGAACACTGAAGCTTTCTTT NA NA TRBJ1-1 TRBV6-5
CASILAGEGSEQFF TGTGCCAGCATCTTAGCGGGAGAAGGGTCTGAGCAGTTCTTC NA TRBD2 TRBJ2-1 TRBV7-9
CASSLGGYSAEKLFF TGCGCCAGCAGCCTTGGAGGATATAGCGCTGAAAAACTGTTTTTT few NA TRBJ1-4 TRBV5-1
CAISALTGVSYEQYF TGTGCCATCAGTGCTTTGACAGGGGTTTCCTACGAGCAGTACTTC NA TRBD1 TRBJ2-7 TRBV10-3
CASSLQGTTYEQYF TGTGCCAGCAGTTTACAGGGTACCACCTACGAGCAGTACTTC NA NA TRBJ2-7 TRBV2
CASSTPGPNTEAFF TGTGCCAGCAGCACCCCGGGACCGAACACTGAAGCTTTCTTT NA NA TRBJ1-1 TRBV5-6
CASSGSQDPFTQYF TGTGCCAGCAGTGGGAGCCAGGACCCCTTTACGCAGTATTTT NA NA TRBJ2-3 TRBV2
CASSLLRTAQGTQYF TGTGCCAGCAGCCTACTGAGGACTGCACAAGGGACCCAGTACTTC NA NA TRBJ2-5 TRBV7-2
CAIRPTGVNTEAFF TGTGCCATCAGGCCGACAGGGGTCAACACTGAAGCTTTCTTT NA TRBD1 TRBJ1-1 TRBV10-3
CASSPVTGQHTEAFF TGTGCCAGCTCACCAGTCACGGGACAACACACTGAAGCTTTCTTT NA NA TRBJ1-1 TRBV18
CASSFGSLTDTQYF TGTGCCAGCAGCTTCGGGAGTCTCACAGATACGCAGTATTTT NA NA TRBJ2-3 TRBV9
CSVADIIGANVLTF TGCAGCGTTGCGGATATTATTGGGGCCAACGTCCTGACTTTC NA NA TRBJ2-6 TRBV29-1
CAWSVGLAGVTGEQFF TGTGCCTGGAGTGTGGGACTAGCGGGGGTCACCGGGGAGCAGTTCTTC NA TRBD2 TRBJ2-1 TRBV30
CASSQVGGGTVGYEQYF TGTGCCAGCAGCCAAGTTGGGGGGGGGACCGTGGGATACGAGCAGTACTTC NA TRBD2 TRBJ2-7 TRBV4-2
CASSSGLISPLHF TGTGCCAGCAGTTCCGGACTGATTTCACCCCTCCACTTT NA NA TRBJ1-6 TRBV28
CASSYRARGYEQYF TGTGCCAGCAGTTACCGGGCAAGAGGCTACGAGCAGTACTTC NA NA TRBJ2-7 TRBV6-5
CASLRLHNEQFF TGTGCCAGCCTCCGTCTGCACAATGAGCAGTTCTTC NA NA TRBJ2-1 TRBV5-8
CAISPGATDTQYF TGTGCCATCAGCCCCGGGGCCACAGATACGCAGTATTTT NA NA TRBJ2-3 TRBV10-3
CATSIGRVNTEAFF TGTGCCACCAGCATTGGACGGGTGAACACTGAAGCTTTCTTT few NA TRBJ1-1 TRBV15
CASSTLVGATYEQYF TGCGCCAGCAGCACTCTGGTGGGGGCTACCTACGAGCAGTACTTC NA NA TRBJ2-7 TRBV5-1
CASSEETGGYGYTF TGTGCCAGCAGTGAAGAGACAGGGGGCTATGGCTACACCTTC NA TRBD1 TRBJ1-2 TRBV2
CASSVVLGSGEQYF TGTGCCAGCAGTGTAGTGCTGGGGTCGGGGGAGCAGTACTTC NA NA TRBJ2-7 TRBV6-4
CASSGPPGLADTGELFF TGTGCCAGCAGTGGGCCTCCGGGACTAGCAGACACCGGGGAGCTGTTTTTT NA TRBD2 TRBJ2-2 TRBV25-1